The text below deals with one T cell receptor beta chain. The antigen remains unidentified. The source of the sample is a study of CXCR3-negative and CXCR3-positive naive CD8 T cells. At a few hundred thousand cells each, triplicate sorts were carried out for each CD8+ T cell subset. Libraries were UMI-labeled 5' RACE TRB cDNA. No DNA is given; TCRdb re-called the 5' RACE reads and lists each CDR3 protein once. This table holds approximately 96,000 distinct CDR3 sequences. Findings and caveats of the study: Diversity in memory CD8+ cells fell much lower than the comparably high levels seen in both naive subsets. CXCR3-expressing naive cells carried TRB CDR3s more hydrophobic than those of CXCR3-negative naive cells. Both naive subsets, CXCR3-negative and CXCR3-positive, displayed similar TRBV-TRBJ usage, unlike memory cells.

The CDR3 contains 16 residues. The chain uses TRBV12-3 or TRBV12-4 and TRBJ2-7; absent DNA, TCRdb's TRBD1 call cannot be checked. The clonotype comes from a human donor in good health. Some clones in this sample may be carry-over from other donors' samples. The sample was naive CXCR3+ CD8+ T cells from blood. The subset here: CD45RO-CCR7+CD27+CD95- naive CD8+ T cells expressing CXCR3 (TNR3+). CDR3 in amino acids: CASSLGGAGDSYEQYF.